A single sample gave rise to the 11 T cell receptor beta chains below, sequenced in a study of naive and memory T cell subsets. A UMI-containing oligonucleotide was joined by 3' ligation to the TCR cDNA template. Four PCR rounds used nested alpha and beta constant region primers plus the SP2 primer. Each CDR3 protein gets one entry after TCRdb re-called the 5' RACE reads with MiXCR. Among 50,000 to 65,000 distinct CDR3 sequences listed, 7.6% were seen once. These receptors originate from a female donor in good health.

This clonotype showed up many times. The chain has TRBV29-1 and TRBJ2-3; 8 bases agree with TRBD2. J was trimmed by 7 bases and V by 5 bases; bases with no gene match: 11. The CDR3 is 14 residues long. CDR1 and CDR2 from the germline V gene are SQVTM and ANQGSEA. This CDR3 reads CSVLSGLGIYTQYF. CDR3 nucleotide sequence: TGCAGCGTTCTTTCGGGACTAGGCATATATACGCAGTATTTT.

This clonotype was counted between two and nine times. The rearrangement joins TRBV20-1 to TRBJ2-7, with TRBD1 matching over 8 bases. J gave up 4 bases and V 6 bases, and 5 bases lay outside the gene matches. Germline V gives CDR1 DFQATT, CDR2 SNEGSKA (reference sequence). This CDR3 is 12 amino acids long. The CDR3 nucleotides read TGCAGTGCAACCGGACAGGGTTACGAGCAGTACTTC. This gives the protein CSATGQGYEQYF.

The chain has TRBV27 and TRBJ2-5; D assignment may be TRBD1 or TRBD2 (5 bases each). The CDR3 runs to 12 residues. Trimming removed 10 bases at V and 8 bases at J, with 17 bases between. The V gene's germline CDR1 is MNHEY and CDR2 SMNVEV (reference sequence). CDR3 sequence (DNA): TGTGCCACCAGGACGCCCGGGGACACCCAGTACTTC. This gives the protein CATRTPGDTQYF.

This clonotype was counted a few times. The genes are TRBV5-4 and TRBJ2-7; D is unclear. Looked up from germline, CDR1 is SGHNT and CDR2 is YYREEE (reference sequence). The CDR3 is 15 residues long. V lost 0 bases and J 0 bases, leaving 10 bases between the germline ends. The CDR3: CASSLGDFGSYEQYF. DNA of the CDR3: TGTGCCAGCAGCTTGGGAGATTTCGGCTCCTACGAGCAGTACTTC.

This chain connects TRBV18 to TRBJ1-5; D not certain. The CDR3 consists of 12 residues. CDR1 KGHSH and CDR2 LQKENI come from the germline V gene. V lost 0 bases and J lost 4, with 1 base in between. CDR3 region: CASSPPNQPQHF. The CDR3 DNA reads TGTGCCAGCTCACCACCGAATCAGCCCCAGCATTTT.

The table lists this clonotype with many counts. The chain employs TRBV12-3 or TRBV12-4 and TRBJ1-1, with D perhaps matching TRBD1 (5 bases). The V gene lost 3 bases and the J gene lost 4 bases, with 12 bases spanning the gap. There are 14 residues in the CDR3. Here the CDR3 reads CASSLPRVGTEAFF. The CDR3, as DNA: TGTGCCAGCAGTTTGCCCAGGGTTGGCACTGAAGCTTTCTTT.

This clonotype was seen only a few times. This sequence joins TRBV6-1 and TRBJ1-2; the D gene is possibly TRBD1 (5 bases). The germline V and J ends were trimmed by 0 bases and 3 bases, with 14 bases remaining between them. Per the germline V gene, CDR1 is MNHNS and CDR2 is SASEGT. CDR3 size: 16 residues. In DNA, the CDR3 is TGTGCCAGCAGTGAAGCGCCGCAGGGAGCTCACTATGGCTACACCTTC. Encoded protein: CASSEAPQGAHYGYTF.

Many counts were recorded for this clonotype. The V call is TRBV20-1, the J call TRBJ2-3; D unclear. CDR1 DFQATT and CDR2 SNEGSKA come from the germline V gene (reference sequence). This CDR3 comprises 12 residues. V lost 3 bases and J lost 2, with 6 bases in between. In DNA, the CDR3 is TGCAGTGCTAGCCCTCACACAGATACGCAGTATTTT. Protein sequence: CSASPHTDTQYF.

The table lists this clonotype with a few counts. The gene calls are TRBV6-2 or TRBV6-3 and TRBJ2-5, with a weak D call TRBD2 (5 bases). The CDR3 spans 16 residues. Germline CDR1 and CDR2: MNHEY and SVGEGT. V lost 7 bases to trimming and J lost 5 bases, with 23 bases between them. For the CDR3, the DNA is TGTGCCAGCAACGAGGGTCGACGGGGATTCACGGAGACCCAGTACTTC. It yields the protein CASNEGRRGFTETQYF.

The table lists this clonotype with a few counts. The chain links TRBV27 to TRBJ2-5; TRBD1 agrees at 7 bases. CDR1 is MNHEY, CDR2 SMNVEV, per germline (reference sequence). V shed 6 bases and J 7 bases; nucleotides not matched to a gene: 8. The CDR3 runs 13 residues. The CDR3 loop reads CASRYGTVGTQYF. CDR3 DNA sequence: TGTGCCAGCAGATATGGGACAGTCGGGACCCAGTACTTC.

This clonotype showed up just a few times. The chain combines TRBV20-1 with TRBJ2-7; D perhaps matches TRBD2 (6 bases). There are 14 residues in the CDR3. The V end lost 3 bases, the J end lost 3 bases, and 15 bases lay between the germline ends. Germline assignment: CDR1 DFQATT and CDR2 SNEGSKA (reference sequence). The CDR3 loop is CSASGPSALYEQYF. CDR3 DNA: TGCAGTGCTAGTGGGCCTAGCGCCCTCTACGAGCAGTACTTC.